This T cell receptor (beta chain) was retrieved from a study of blood T cells in healthy people across ages. Findings of the study overall: Diversity estimates from one million T cells were considered underestimates. In older individuals, TCR beta diversity per million T cells was lower, falling roughly linearly with age. Both higher diversity and more naive CD4+ cells marked long-lived donors when set against aged donors. Changes seen in expanded clonotypes were possibly confounded by donor CMV status left unknown.

A remark on this clonotype: Its specificity is unknown.

PCR was performed a second time for about 7 to 12 cycles using a sample-barcoded 5' primer and a J-beta primer mix. Using its own MiXCR run on the 5' RACE reads, TCRdb lists one record per CDR3 protein. The sample has roughly 1,300,000 distinct CDR3 sequences, around 55% seen once. Sequenced input: blood. This TCR derives from a man aged 18 to 30 in good health.

The CDR3 DNA sequence: TGCGCCAGCAGCCAAGACGTCCCCGAGGGAAGCTATGGCTACACCTTC. This sequence encodes CASSQDVPEGSYGYTF. The chain employs TRBV4-3 and TRBJ1-2; no firm D call. Per germline, CDR1 LGHNA and CDR2 YSLEER. Trimming shortened V by 0 bases and J by 4 bases, and 15 bases separated the two germline ends. CDR3 length: 16 residues.